A selection of T cell receptor beta chains follows, all from one sample in a study of regulatory and conventional T cells in breast cancer. TCRdb reprocessed the PCR reads with MiXCR, giving one entry per CDR3 protein. The data show roughly 15,000 distinct CDR3 sequences, around 30% seen once. Source material: conventional T cells from blood. The receptor set was obtained from a female donor in good health. The CDR3 runs from the conserved cysteine through the conserved F or W. The D gene is left open where the match is weak. Some rows mark clone size as missing; the rest say once, few, many or name a class of expanded clone.

d_gene	abundance	len	v_gene	j_gene	CDR3aa	CDR3nt
.	few	14	TRBV12-3/TRBV12-4	TRBJ1-3	CASSSIEGGNTIYF	TGTGCCAGCAGCTCCATAGAGGGTGGAAACACCATATATTTT
TRBD2	few	16	TRBV20-1	TRBJ2-3	CSAIHPRGGGTNTQYF	TGCAGTGCTATCCATCCCCGCGGGGGGGGCACAAATACGCAGTATTTT
TRBD2	.	12	TRBV7-2	TRBJ2-1	CASSLGGRDQFF	TGTGCCAGCAGCTTAGGCGGGAGGGATCAGTTCTTC
.	.	15	TRBV5-4	TRBJ2-2	CASSLSGGQTGELFF	TGTGCCAGCAGCTTGTCGGGGGGCCAGACCGGGGAGCTGTTTTTT
.	.	15	TRBV4-1	TRBJ2-1	CASSQDIVGYNEQFF	TGCGCCAGCAGCCAAGATATAGTGGGATACAATGAGCAGTTCTTC
.	.	15	TRBV5-1	TRBJ2-5	CASRYTGNEGETQYF	TGCGCCAGCAGGTATACAGGGAACGAAGGGGAGACCCAGTACTTC
TRBD1	few	15	TRBV7-9	TRBJ1-4	CASSQRGGQGGKLFF	TGTGCCAGCAGCCAACGGGGGGGACAGGGAGGAAAACTGTTTTTT
TRBD1	.	16	TRBV6-1	TRBJ1-3	CASSSDRASSGNTMYF	TGTGCCAGCAGTTCCGACAGGGCGTCCTCTGGAAACACCATGTATTTT
TRBD1	few	13	TRBV7-2	TRBJ2-3	CASSPNHGTAQYF	TGTGCCAGCAGCCCTAATCACGGGACAGCGCAGTATTTT
.	.	16	TRBV12-3/TRBV12-4	TRBJ2-3	CASSLILLFQGDTQYF	TGTGCCAGCAGTCTAATCCTGTTGTTCCAGGGGGATACGCAGTATTTT
.	.	13	TRBV28	TRBJ1-5	CASGGYSNQPQHF	TGTGCCAGCGGGGGTTATAGCAATCAGCCCCAGCATTTT
TRBD1	.	18	TRBV7-2	TRBJ1-2	CASSPLVGWTGNNYGYTF	TGTGCCAGCAGCCCCTTAGTCGGGTGGACAGGGAACAACTATGGCTACACCTTC
.	.	14	TRBV3-1	TRBJ1-4	CASSLIGFREKLFF	TGTGCCAGCAGCCTTATAGGGTTCCGCGAAAAACTGTTTTTT
.	.	16	TRBV7-9	TRBJ2-6	CASSFGEGPGANVLTF	TGTGCCAGCAGTTTCGGCGAGGGTCCTGGGGCCAACGTCCTGACTTTC
TRBD1	few	14	TRBV7-9	TRBJ2-7	CASSTHRGPYEQYF	TGTGCCAGCAGCACCCACAGGGGCCCCTACGAGCAGTACTTC
TRBD1	few	14	TRBV10-3	TRBJ1-2	CAIRWGQGIYGYTF	TGTGCCATCAGGTGGGGACAGGGGATCTATGGCTACACCTTC
.	many	13	TRBV20-1	TRBJ2-5	CSARRGRGETQYF	TGCAGTGCTAGAAGGGGCCGTGGCGAGACCCAGTACTTC
.	.	15	TRBV5-1	TRBJ1-1	CASRSQGDVNTEAIF	TGCGCCAGCAGAAGTCAGGGTGATGTTAACACTGAAGCTATCTTT
.	few	16	TRBV21-1	TRBJ2-5	CASSKPAGGRRETQYF	TGTGCCAGCAGCAAACCAGCGGGTGGGAGGAGGGAGACCCAGTACTTC
.	.	12	TRBV19	TRBJ1-1	CASSILGGEAFF	TGTGCCAGTAGTATCTTAGGAGGTGAAGCTTTCTTT
.	medium-sized	18	TRBV6-2/TRBV6-3	TRBJ1-1	CASSYHGPRQARNTEAFF	TGTGCCAGCAGTTACCACGGGCCTAGACAGGCAAGAAACACTGAAGCTTTCTTT
.	.	15	TRBV6-6	TRBJ1-6	CASSYDGAYNSPLHF	TGTGCCAGCAGCTACGACGGGGCCTATAATTCACCCCTCCACTTT
.	.	14	TRBV7-2	TRBJ2-3	CASQEAGTADTQYF	TGTGCCAGCCAAGAGGCGGGGACGGCAGATACGCAGTATTTT
TRBD1	.	13	TRBV12-3/TRBV12-4	TRBJ2-5	CASSYRGPGTQYF	TGTGCCAGCAGTTACAGGGGTCCAGGGACCCAGTACTTC
.	once	14	TRBV29-1	TRBJ2-4	CSAQGEGQGHIQYF	TGCAGCGCCCAGGGGGAGGGCCAGGGGCACATTCAGTACTTC
.	.	15	TRBV28	TRBJ2-7	CATSGPSKGAYEQYF	TGTGCCACCTCCGGACCCTCTAAAGGAGCCTACGAGCAGTACTTC
TRBD1	.	14	TRBV11-2	TRBJ1-4	CASIRTGGNEKLFF	TGTGCCAGCATTCGGACAGGGGGAAATGAAAAACTGTTTTTT
TRBD1	few	16	TRBV20-1	TRBJ2-3	CSARDTTGARADTQYF	TGCAGTGCTAGAGATACCACAGGGGCTCGGGCAGATACGCAGTATTTT
.	.	14	TRBV6-5	TRBJ2-7	CASSPMGSSYEQYF	TGTGCCAGCAGCCCCATGGGGTCCTCCTACGAGCAGTACTTC
.	few	13	TRBV12-3/TRBV12-4	TRBJ1-2	CASSLTVIYGYTF	TGTGCCAGCAGTTTAACAGTCATCTATGGCTACACCTTC
.	.	16	TRBV29-1	TRBJ2-1	CSVVRRAEIFYNEQFF	TGCAGCGTTGTACGCCGGGCCGAGATTTTCTACAATGAGCAGTTCTTC
.	once	14	TRBV19	TRBJ1-4	CATARDPGSEKLFF	TGTGCCACCGCCCGGGACCCCGGTAGTGAAAAACTGTTTTTT
.	.	14	TRBV19	TRBJ2-3	CASSIGGSTDTQYF	TGTGCCAGTAGCATCGGCGGGTCCACAGATACGCAGTATTTT
.	medium-sized	14	TRBV20-1	TRBJ2-2	CSARAASEGGELFF	TGCAGTGCTAGAGCGGCTAGCGAGGGCGGGGAGCTGTTTTTT
.	.	13	TRBV6-1	TRBJ2-2	CAGSAHRAGELFF	TGTGCCGGCAGTGCCCACAGGGCCGGGGAGCTGTTTTTT
TRBD2	few	18	TRBV4-1	TRBJ2-3	CASSQEASGTFTTDTQYF	TGCGCCAGCAGCCAAGAGGCTAGCGGAACCTTTACCACAGATACGCAGTATTTT
TRBD1	few	14	TRBV12-3/TRBV12-4	TRBJ1-5	CASSFTGVLQPQHF	TGTGCCAGCAGTTTCACAGGGGTATTGCAGCCCCAGCATTTT
.	few	16	TRBV4-3	TRBJ2-2	CASSQVGGANTGELFF	TGCGCCAGCAGCCAAGTCGGGGGAGCGAACACCGGGGAGCTGTTTTTT